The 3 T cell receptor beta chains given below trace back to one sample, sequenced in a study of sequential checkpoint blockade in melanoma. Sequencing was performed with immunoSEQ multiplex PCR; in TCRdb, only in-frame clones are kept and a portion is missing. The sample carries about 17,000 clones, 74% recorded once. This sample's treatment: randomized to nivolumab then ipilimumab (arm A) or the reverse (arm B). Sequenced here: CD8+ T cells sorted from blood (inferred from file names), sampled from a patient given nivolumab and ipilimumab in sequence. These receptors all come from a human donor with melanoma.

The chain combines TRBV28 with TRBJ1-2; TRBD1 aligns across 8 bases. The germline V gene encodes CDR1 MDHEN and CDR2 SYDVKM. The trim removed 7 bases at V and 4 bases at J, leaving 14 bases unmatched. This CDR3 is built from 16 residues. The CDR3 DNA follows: TGTGCCAGCATTGACTTGACAGGGGAGAGCCTCTATGGCTACACCTTC. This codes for CASIDLTGESLYGYTF.

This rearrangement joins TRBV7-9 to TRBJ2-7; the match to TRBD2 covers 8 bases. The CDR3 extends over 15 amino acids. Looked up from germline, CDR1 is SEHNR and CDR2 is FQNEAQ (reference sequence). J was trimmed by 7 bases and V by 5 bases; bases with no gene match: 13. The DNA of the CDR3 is TGTGCCAGCAGCGGGGGGACTAGTCCTTCGCAAGAGCAGTACTTC. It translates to CASSGGTSPSQEQYF.

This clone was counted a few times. In DNA form, the CDR3 reads TGTGCCTCTGGGGTTAGCGGGTATGGCTACACCTTC. Protein product: CASGVSGYGYTF. The rearrangement uses TRBV10-3 and TRBJ1-2; the D is unclear. CDR1 is ENHRY, CDR2 SYGVKD, per germline. CDR3 length: 12 amino acids. The V end lost 11 bases, the J end lost 5 bases, and 15 bases lay between the germline ends.